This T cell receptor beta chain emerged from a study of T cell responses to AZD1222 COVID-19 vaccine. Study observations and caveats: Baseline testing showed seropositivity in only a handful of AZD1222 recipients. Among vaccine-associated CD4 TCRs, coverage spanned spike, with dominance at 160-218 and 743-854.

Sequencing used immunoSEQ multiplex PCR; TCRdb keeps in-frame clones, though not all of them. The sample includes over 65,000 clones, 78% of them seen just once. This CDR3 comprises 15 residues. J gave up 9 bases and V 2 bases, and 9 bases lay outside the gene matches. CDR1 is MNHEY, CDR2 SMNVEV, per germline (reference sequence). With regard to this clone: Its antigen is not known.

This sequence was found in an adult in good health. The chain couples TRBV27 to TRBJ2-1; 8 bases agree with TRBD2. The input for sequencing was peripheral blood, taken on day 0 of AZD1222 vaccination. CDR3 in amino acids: CASSLPGLEKTEQFF. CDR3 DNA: TGTGCCAGCAGTTTACCGGGACTAGAGAAGACTGAGCAGTTCTTC.